Listed here are 29 T cell receptor beta chains from one sample, sequenced in a study of shared clonotypes between healthy human individuals. Generated by immunoSEQ multiplex PCR, the TCRdb table keeps only in-frame clones and is missing some. This table has more than 1,200,000 clones, approximately 98.5% appearing once. Sequencing used naive CD4+ T cells sorted from blood. This sample's subset: CD45RA+ positively selected. These receptors all come from a man aged 25 to 40 in good health.

In its sample, this clone was seen once. V is TRBV11-2 and J is TRBJ2-7; D remains unclear. From germline, CDR1 is SGHAT and CDR2 FQNNGV. Trimming shortened V by 3 bases and J by 5 bases, and 11 bases separated the two germline ends. The CDR3 has 13 amino acids. This CDR3 reads CASSFQETNEQYF. As DNA, the CDR3 is TGTGCCAGCAGCTTCCAAGAGACGAACGAGCAGTACTTC.

This clone occurred once. V gene TRBV18 combines with J gene TRBJ2-1; TRBD1 matches at 7 bases. The CDR3 covers 17 residues. Germline CDR1 KGHSH, CDR2 LQKENI. The J segment lost 3 bases and the V segment lost 6 bases, leaving 14 bases of the junction unmatched. CDR3 sequence reads: CASSPVPLTGLYNEQFF. DNA of the CDR3: TGTGCCAGCTCCCCAGTACCCTTGACAGGGCTCTACAATGAGCAGTTCTTC.

V is TRBV7-3 and J is TRBJ2-7; D gene ambiguous. V was shortened by 3 bases and J by 4 bases, with 13 bases between the two germline ends. The CDR3 is made up of 14 amino acids. CDR1 and CDR2 from the germline V gene are SGHTA and FQGTGA. CDR3 DNA: TGTGCCAGCAGCTTCTGTGGGTTCCCGTACGAGCAGTACTTC. This translates into CASSFCGFPYEQYF.

The chain combines TRBV7-2 with TRBJ2-7, with D perhaps TRBD2 (6 bases). Germline CDR1 and CDR2: SGHTA and FQGNSA. Trimming left V 0 bases short and J 3 bases short, with 12 bases between. This CDR3 contains 15 residues. The CDR3 sequence: CASSLAVLASYEQYF. CDR3 nucleotides: TGTGCCAGCAGCTTAGCGGTCCTAGCGAGCTACGAGCAGTACTTC.

The CDR3 region is CASSQGFEDTQYF. CDR3 DNA sequence: TGCGCCAGCAGCCAAGGTTTCGAAGATACGCAGTATTTT. The genes are TRBV4-1 and TRBJ2-3; no definite D call. Germline-derived CDR1 and CDR2 are MGHRA and YSYEKL. V was cut by 1 base and J by 5 bases, with 7 bases left in between. The CDR3 is 13 amino acids.

Worth noting for this clone: Additional DNA sequences in this sample encode the identical CDR3. The chain recombines TRBV5-1 with TRBJ2-7; a weak D match, TRBD2 (6 bases). This CDR3 spans 14 amino acids. The V and J ends lost 2 bases and 1 base respectively, with 10 bases between them. CDR1 is SGHRS and CDR2 is YFSETQ in the germline V gene. Here the CDR3 DNA reads TGCGCCAGCAGCTTACGGGACTCTTCCTACGAGCAGTACTTC. Its translation: CASSLRDSSYEQYF.

This CDR3 reads CASRAHRGGTDTQYF. CDR3 nucleotides: TGTGCCAGCAGAGCCCACCGTGGCGGCACAGATACGCAGTATTTT. The chain joins TRBV2 to TRBJ2-3; D remains ambiguous. CDR3 length equals 15 residues. CDR1 is SNHLY, CDR2 FYNNEI, per germline. V lost 6 bases and J 1 base, leaving 14 bases between the germline ends.

This chain joins TRBV14 and TRBJ2-7; 10 positions agree with TRBD1. Germline-derived CDR1 and CDR2 are SGHDN and FVKESK. The length of the CDR3 is 13 residues. V trimming: 4 bases; J trimming: 6 bases; junction bases outside the gene matches: 3. The CDR3 coding sequence is TGTGCCAGCAGCCGGGACAGGGGCGGCGAGCAGTACTTC. It specifies CASSRDRGGEQYF. The full variable domain, completed using reference TRBV14 and TRBJ2-7, is EAGVTQFPSHSVIEKGQTVTLRCDPISGHDNLYWYRRVMGKEIKFLLHFVKESKQDESGMPNNRFLAERTGGTYSTLKVQPAELEDSGVYFCASSRDRGGEQYFGPGTRLTVT.

A note on this clone: Different DNA sequences within this sample yield the same CDR3. The rearrangement links TRBV9 to TRBJ1-1, with D unclear. The length of the CDR3 is 14 residues. CDR1 and CDR2 from the germline V gene are SGDLS and YYNGEE. The germline V and J ends were trimmed by 2 bases and 1 base, with 9 bases remaining between them. CDR3 residues: CASSVSGANTEAFF. For the CDR3, the DNA is TGTGCCAGCAGCGTTAGTGGTGCGAACACTGAAGCTTTCTTT.

CDR3 DNA: TGTGCCAGCAGCCTAACAGGGGGCTACGAGCAGTACTTC. This sequence encodes CASSLTGGYEQYF. V and J are TRBV14 and TRBJ2-7; 8 bases are a match to TRBD1. The germline V gene has CDR1 SGHDN and CDR2 FVKESK. CDR3 length equals 13 residues. V dropped 4 bases and J dropped 3; count of bases not matched to a gene: 2.

The chain recombines TRBV18 with TRBJ1-1, with D hard to call. The V and J ends lost 3 bases and 0 bases respectively, with 5 bases between them. Germline V lookup: CDR1 KGHSH, CDR2 LQKENI. The CDR3 is 13 amino acids. The CDR3 nucleotides are TGTGCCAGCTCACCTATTGTGAACACTGAAGCTTTCTTT. As protein: CASSPIVNTEAFF.

V gene TRBV18 combines with J gene TRBJ2-3; D is undetermined. The CDR3 has 13 amino acids. Trimming stripped 3 bases from V and 2 bases from J, with 6 bases between. Germline-derived CDR1 and CDR2 are KGHSH and LQKENI. CDR3: CASSPIFTDTQYF. The CDR3 DNA reads TGTGCCAGCTCACCTATTTTCACAGATACGCAGTATTTT.

The chain joins TRBV19 to TRBJ2-2; TRBD1 agrees at 8 bases. Germline assignment: CDR1 LNHDA and CDR2 SQIVND (reference sequence). This CDR3 has 16 residues. J was trimmed by 2 bases and V by 10 bases; bases with no gene match: 12. The CDR3 bases are TGTGCCACCCTACCCTTGGACAGGGCTAACACCGGGGAGCTGTTTTTT. This codes for CATLPLDRANTGELFF.

The chain recombines TRBV7-9 with TRBJ2-1, with TRBD1 matching over 7 bases. Germline assignment: CDR1 SEHNR and CDR2 FQNEAQ (reference sequence). The ends lost 2 bases at V and 6 bases at J; junction bases unmatched: 7. CDR3 length: 15 residues. CDR3 DNA: TGTGCCAGCAGCTTATACAGGGGCTCGGGCAATGAGCAGTTCTTC. Translating gives CASSLYRGSGNEQFF.

V usage is TRBV5-4 and J usage is TRBJ2-5, with D hard to call. V lost 4 bases, J lost 1 base, and 8 bases lay in between. Germline CDR1 SGHNT, CDR2 YYREEE (reference sequence). This CDR3 comprises 13 residues. Written as DNA, the CDR3 is TGTGCCAGCAGCCCAACGACCCAAGAGACCCAGTACTTC. Amino acids: CASSPTTQETQYF.

The count of this clone is one. This sequence joins TRBV9 and TRBJ2-1; 8 bases line up with TRBD1. This CDR3 has 16 amino acids. Trimming at V came to 2 bases and at J to 9 bases, leaving 13 bases not matched to a gene. Per the germline V gene, CDR1 is SGDLS and CDR2 is YYNGEE. The CDR3 nucleotides are TGTGCCAGCAGCGTTGCCGGGGACAGGTTTGCACGTGAGCAGTTCTTC. Encoded protein: CASSVAGDRFAREQFF. The full variable domain, in which reference TRBV9 and TRBJ2-1 provide the parts outside the CDR3, is DSGVTQTPKHLITATGQRVTLRCSPRSGDLSVYWYQQSLDQGLQFLIQYYNGEERAKGNILERFSAQQFPDLHSELNLSSLELGDSALYFCASSVAGDRFAREQFFGPGTRLTVL.

The chain uses TRBV7-9 and TRBJ1-1; D is uncertain. The CDR3 loop spans 13 amino acids. Germline lookup yields CDR1 SEHNR and CDR2 FQNEAQ (reference sequence). V was shortened by 2 bases and J by 5 bases, with 9 bases between the two germline ends. The CDR3 DNA reads TGTGCCAGCAGCTTATATGAGAGGACTGAAGCTTTCTTT. Residues: CASSLYERTEAFF.

About this clone itself: Other DNA variants within this sample encode the same CDR3. The V gene is TRBV19, the J gene TRBJ2-3, with D possibly matching TRBD1 (5 bases). The CDR3 is 12 residues long. Germline V gene data show CDR1 as LNHDA and CDR2 as SQIVND (reference sequence). The V gene lost 3 bases and the J gene lost 4 bases, with 5 bases spanning the gap. The CDR3 here is CASSIRADTQYF. The CDR3 DNA sequence: TGTGCCAGTAGTATCAGGGCAGATACGCAGTATTTT.

The CDR3 nucleotides read TGCGCCAGCAGTCACGGACTAGCGGGACCGAACACCGGGGAGCTGTTTTTT. This sequence encodes CASSHGLAGPNTGELFF. The chain employs TRBV5-1 and TRBJ2-2; TRBD2 matches at 12 bases. The CDR3 is 17 residues long. Trimming took 5 bases from V and 0 from J; bases not matched to a gene: 5. The V gene's germline CDR1 is SGHRS and CDR2 YFSETQ. The full variable domain, in which reference TRBV5-1 and TRBJ2-2 provide the parts outside the CDR3, is KAGVTQTPRYLIKTRGQQVTLSCSPISGHRSVSWYQQTPGQGLQFLFEYFSETQRNKGNFPGRFSGRQFSNSRSEMNVSTLELGDSALYLCASSHGLAGPNTGELFFGEGSRLTVL.

This clone was observed once. The CDR3 sequence: CSVARGGYGYTF. Here the CDR3 DNA reads TGCAGCGTTGCTCGGGGCGGCTATGGCTACACCTTC. V and J are TRBV29-1 and TRBJ1-2; weak D call: TRBD1 (5 bases). Between the trimmed V and J ends, which lost 4 bases and 4 bases, there was a span of 10 bases. Per germline, CDR1 SQVTM and CDR2 ANQGSEA. This CDR3 is built from 12 residues.

The J gene is TRBJ2-5, the V gene TRBV11-2, with TRBD1 matching 8 bases. Germline V gene sequence: CDR1 SGHAT, CDR2 FQNNGV. J lost 5 bases, V lost 4 bases, and 3 bases had no gene match. This CDR3 is built from 13 residues. CDR3 protein: CASSSDREETQYF. In nucleotides, the CDR3 is TGTGCCAGCAGCTCGGACAGGGAGGAGACCCAGTACTTC.

This clone was counted a single time. This chain links TRBV7-2 with TRBJ2-5; D ambiguous. The CDR3 runs to 14 residues. Trimming cost V 5 bases and J 5 bases, with 15 bases left between them. In germline, CDR1 is SGHTA, CDR2 FQGNSA. The CDR3 loop reads CASSHDSYGETQYF. In DNA form, the CDR3 reads TGTGCCAGCAGCCACGACTCCTACGGGGAGACCCAGTACTTC.

The gene calls are TRBV29-1 and TRBJ2-2; 11 bases are shared with TRBD1. The trim removed 6 bases at V and 4 bases at J, leaving 4 bases unmatched. Germline V gene data show CDR1 as SQVTM and CDR2 as ANQGSEA. This CDR3 comprises 14 residues. CDR3 amino acids: CSVGQGATTGELFF. The DNA of the CDR3 is TGCAGCGTCGGACAGGGGGCGACCACCGGGGAGCTGTTTTTT.

This clone was seen a single time. CDR3 DNA sequence: TGTGCCAGCACCACCATACCCTACGAGCAGTACTTC. Amino acid sequence: CASTTIPYEQYF. The chain couples TRBV28 to TRBJ2-7; no firm D call. The CDR3 is 12 amino acids. Trimming shortened V by 7 bases and J by 2 bases, and 9 bases separated the two germline ends. CDR1 and CDR2 from the germline V gene are MDHEN and SYDVKM.

The J gene is TRBJ2-7, the V gene TRBV5-1, with a possible D match to TRBD2 (7 bases). V was shortened by 0 bases and J by 6 bases, with 13 bases between the two germline ends. This CDR3 region has 14 residues. The germline gives CDR1 SGHRS, CDR2 YFSETQ. CDR3 loop: CASSLASGEGEQYF. The CDR3 DNA sequence: TGCGCCAGCAGCTTGGCTTCAGGGGAGGGCGAGCAGTACTTC.

The CDR3 is CASSATSGTTDTQYF. CDR3 coding DNA: TGTGCCAGCAGCGCCACTAGCGGAACCACAGATACGCAGTATTTT. This sequence joins TRBV7-2 and TRBJ2-3; 8 nucleotides agree with TRBD2. The CDR3 extends over 15 amino acids. The trim removed 5 bases at V and 2 bases at J, leaving 6 bases unmatched. Per germline, CDR1 SGHTA and CDR2 FQGNSA.

The gene calls are TRBV7-9 and TRBJ2-5; D is unresolved. CDR1 is SEHNR, CDR2 FQNEAQ, per germline (reference sequence). The CDR3 sequence is 16 residues long. Trimming cost V 3 bases and J 2 bases, with 16 bases left between them. The CDR3 sequence: CASSFAPRKVQETQYF. CDR3 in DNA: TGTGCCAGCAGCTTTGCCCCGAGAAAGGTGCAAGAGACCCAGTACTTC.

The chain uses TRBV11-3 and TRBJ2-7; 8 bases are a match to TRBD1. CDR3 length equals 13 residues. The junction had 7 bases not matched to a gene; V was cut back by 5 bases and J by 7 bases. In germline, CDR1 is SGHNT, CDR2 YENEEA. The CDR3 loop is CASSPQGAPEQYF. Written as DNA, the CDR3 is TGTGCCAGCAGCCCTCAGGGGGCGCCGGAGCAGTACTTC.

The rearrangement uses TRBV15 and TRBJ1-2, with D hard to call. Germline assignment: CDR1 LNHNV and CDR2 YYDKDF (reference sequence). There are 15 residues in the CDR3. Deletions cut 3 bases from V and 4 bases from J, with 15 bases between. The CDR3 DNA follows: TGTGCCACCAGCAGGGAGCCCAGCGAATCCTATGGCTACACCTTC. Protein: CATSREPSESYGYTF. The full variable domain, rest sourced from reference TRBV15 and TRBJ1-2, is DAMVIQNPRYQVTQFGKPVTLSCSQTLNHNVMYWYQQKSSQAPKLLFHYYDKDFNNEADTPDNFQSRRPNTSFCFLDIRSPGLGDTAMYLCATSREPSESYGYTFGSGTRLTVV.